The rows below give T cell receptor beta chains drawn from one sample of a study of cytomegalovirus exposure and HLA in healthy donors. This table comes from immunoSEQ multiplex PCR, and its TCRdb copy is limited to in-frame clones, with some not included. The sample lists 170,000 or so clones; 60% to 85% were seen once. Sequenced: PBMCs. These receptors all stem from a man aged 35 to 55 in good health and CMV-seronegative. Both conserved end residues are part of each CDR3. The D gene is left open where the match is weak. Clone size is shown for a subset of rows, as once, few, many or a class of expanded clone.

j_call v_call clone_size d_call cdr3_aa cdr3_nt
TRBJ2-3 TRBV19 once NA CASSTGATQYF TGTGCCAGTAGCACGGGAGCTACGCAGTATTTT
TRBJ2-7 TRBV29-1 NA NA CSVEYRDLPYEQYF TGCAGCGTTGAATACAGGGACCTCCCCTACGAGCAGTACTTC
TRBJ2-2 TRBV30 few NA CAWSVQGAGELFF TGTGCCTGGAGTGTTCAAGGGGCCGGGGAGCTGTTTTTT
TRBJ2-7 TRBV30 NA NA CAWSVPEDINYEQYF TGTGCCTGGAGTGTACCAGAGGACATTAACTACGAGCAGTACTTC
TRBJ2-3 TRBV7-2 NA TRBD1 CASSRGQGVSDTQYF TGTGCCAGCAGCAGGGGACAGGGAGTGTCAGATACGCAGTATTTT
TRBJ2-7 TRBV9 few TRBD1 CASSRGGQGRTEQYF TGTGCCAGCAGCAGGGGGGGACAGGGGCGTACCGAGCAGTACTTC
TRBJ2-3 TRBV29-1 few NA CSASGQVNSGTQYF TGCAGCGCCTCGGGACAAGTCAACAGTGGTACGCAGTATTTT
TRBJ2-7 TRBV7-2 NA TRBD1 CASSLPGQGYHEQYF TGTGCCAGCAGCCTCCCGGGACAGGGTTACCACGAGCAGTACTTC
TRBJ2-3 TRBV28 NA TRBD2 CASRGLASTDTQYF TGTGCCAGCAGGGGACTAGCGAGCACAGATACGCAGTATTTT
TRBJ1-1 TRBV11-1 once TRBD1 CASSGDRNTEAFF TGTGCCAGCAGCGGGGACAGGAACACTGAAGCTTTCTTT
TRBJ2-7 TRBV30 few TRBD1 CAWKAGTGAYEQYF TGTGCCTGGAAGGCCGGGACAGGGGCCTACGAGCAGTACTTC
TRBJ1-5 TRBV19 NA NA CALGTGLSQPQHF TGTGCCCTTGGTACAGGGCTAAGTCAGCCCCAGCATTTT
TRBJ1-1 TRBV11-2 NA TRBD1 CASSSRQGLEAFF TGTGCCAGCAGCTCAAGACAGGGCCTTGAAGCTTTCTTT